Shown below are 30 T cell receptor beta chains from a single sample sequenced in a study of vaccination effects on CD4 cells after COVID-19. Their antigens are not known. The method was immunoSEQ multiplex PCR; TCRdb's version includes in-frame clones alone and lacks a portion of them. The table lists tens of thousands of clones, 65% to 80% of them singletons. Antigen-specific CD4+ T cells expanded by the ViraFEST assay with viral peptide pools were then sequenced. When less than 12 days of culture had elapsed, CD4+ T cells were isolated. All vaccine recipients tested negative for nucleocapsid antibodies and had never contracted SARS-CoV-2 infection. This sample comprised CD4+ T cells from PBMCs cultured with HCoV-NL63 spike peptides, obtained before COVID-19 vaccination. The source of these receptors is a human donor who received a COVID-19 vaccine.

This chain uses TRBV6-5 with TRBJ1-2, with D possibly matching TRBD1 (6 bases). This CDR3 contains 14 residues. The V end was cut by 5 bases, the J end by 6 bases, with 16 bases between. Germline V gene data show CDR1 as MNHEY and CDR2 as SVGAGI. The CDR3 here is CASSPRQAVHGYTF. The DNA of the CDR3 is TGTGCCAGCAGTCCCAGACAGGCAGTTCATGGCTACACCTTC.

CDR3 DNA sequence: TGTGCCAGCAGTTATTCTGCCAGGAACGGCTACACCTTC. It is translated as CASSYSARNGYTF. The J gene is TRBJ1-2, the V gene TRBV6-5; D unresolved. CDR1 is MNHEY, CDR2 SVGAGI, per germline. This CDR3 has 13 residues. V lost 3 bases and J lost 8, with 13 bases in between.

The chain recombines TRBV6-5 with TRBJ1-3, with TRBD1 matching over 11 bases. There are 15 residues in the CDR3. Germline CDR1 reads MNHEY; CDR2 reads SVGAGI. Trimming removed 5 bases from V and 5 bases from J; junction bases left unmatched: 5. CDR3 sequence (DNA): TGTGCCAGCAGTCAACGGACAGGGGGCCGAAACACCATATATTTT. It specifies CASSQRTGGRNTIYF.

The chain carries TRBV13 and TRBJ1-3; possible D gene TRBD1, 5 bases. The V end lost 4 bases, the J end lost 2 bases, and 12 bases lay between the germline ends. The CDR3 is 15 amino acids. Germline CDR1 PRHDT, CDR2 FYEKMQ (reference sequence). The CDR3 DNA follows: TGTGCCAGCAGCTATGGGGGGAACGCTGGAAACACCATATATTTT. Its translation is CASSYGGNAGNTIYF.

This sequence joins TRBV3-1 (or the pseudogene TRBV3-2) and TRBJ1-4; TRBD1 is a possible D gene (6 bases). Germline V gives CDR1 LGHDT, CDR2 YNNKEL (reference sequence). CDR3 length: 15 residues. The V gene lost 5 bases and the J gene lost 5 bases, with 15 bases spanning the gap. This CDR3 reads CASSETATGNEKLFF. Written as DNA, the CDR3 is TGTGCCAGCAGCGAAACTGCGACAGGAAATGAAAAACTGTTTTTT.

By its share, this clone is medium-sized (0.01 to 0.1%). J is TRBJ2-6 and V is TRBV5-1; 8 bases agree with TRBD2. Germline values: CDR1 SGHRS, CDR2 YFSETQ. V dropped 4 bases and J dropped 2; count of bases not matched to a gene: 5. The CDR3 sequence is 16 residues long. The CDR3 DNA reads as TGCGCCAGCAGCCGTTCGGGGGGGCCTGGGGCCAACGTCCTGACTTTC. Its translation is CASSRSGGPGANVLTF.

As to this clone: This same CDR3 is encoded by further DNA sequences in the sample. The chain carries TRBV2 and TRBJ1-1, with D perhaps TRBD1 (6 bases). The CDR3 consists of 12 residues. The V end lost 8 bases, the J end lost 1 base, and 8 bases lay between the germline ends. The germline CDR1 and CDR2 sequences are SNHLY and FYNNEI. CDR3 sequence: CASGGGNTEAFF. DNA for the CDR3: TGTGCCAGCGGAGGGGGGAACACTGAAGCTTTCTTT.

The chain carries TRBV18 and TRBJ1-5, with 7 positions matching TRBD1. This CDR3 has 14 residues. V shed 6 bases, J shed 2 bases, and the junction held 4 bases outside the gene matches. Germline values: CDR1 KGHSH, CDR2 LQKENI. The CDR3 protein is CASSTGTGNQPQHF. Here the CDR3 DNA reads TGTGCCAGCTCTACCGGGACAGGCAATCAGCCCCAGCATTTT.

The chain combines TRBV29-1 with TRBJ1-5; 9 positions match TRBD1. CDR3 size: 13 residues. Germline CDR1 reads SQVTM; CDR2 reads ANQGSEA. Trimming at V came to 7 bases and at J to 7 bases, leaving 8 bases not matched to a gene. The CDR3 protein is CSAAGTGRQPQHF. The CDR3 nucleotides read TGCAGCGCTGCCGGGACAGGGCGACAGCCCCAGCATTTT.

This clone was recorded only once. This chain links TRBV2 with TRBJ1-2; D may be TRBD1 (5 bases). The CDR3 length is 18 residues. The germline V gene has CDR1 SNHLY and CDR2 FYNNEI. V gave up 2 bases and J gave up 4 bases, with 23 bases separating them. CDR3 loop: CASSESSPKGAGTYGYTF. CDR3 nucleotides: TGTGCCAGCAGTGAAAGTTCGCCCAAAGGGGCCGGTACCTATGGCTACACCTTC.

In DNA, the CDR3 is TGCGCCAGCAGCTCCCAGAGAGGGGCAGATACGCAGTATTTT. Amino acid sequence: CASSSQRGADTQYF. The chain combines TRBV5-1 with TRBJ2-3; perhaps D is TRBD1 or TRBD2 (5 bases each). CDR3 length: 14 amino acids. Per the germline V gene, CDR1 is SGHRS and CDR2 is YFSETQ. V lost 3 bases to trimming and J lost 4 bases, with 12 bases between them.

The chain is built from TRBV6-5 and TRBJ1-1; tentatively, D is TRBD1 (5 bases). V shed 7 bases and J shed 3 bases, with 6 bases lying between them. Germline assignment: CDR1 MNHEY and CDR2 SVGAGI. This CDR3 has 11 residues. CDR3 amino acids: CASIGDTEAFF. DNA of the CDR3: TGTGCCAGCATAGGGGACACTGAAGCTTTCTTT.

V is TRBV12-3 or TRBV12-4 and J is TRBJ2-1; D call uncertain. This CDR3 spans 11 amino acids. Between the trimmed V and J ends, which lost 6 bases and 5 bases, there was a span of 5 bases. CDR3 region: CASSRDNEQFF. CDR3 sequence (DNA): TGTGCCAGCAGCCGAGACAATGAGCAGTTCTTC.

This clone was picked up a small number of times. The rearrangement joins TRBV10-1 to TRBJ2-5, with TRBD2 identical over 7 bases. The CDR3 totals 14 residues. CDR1 WNHNN and CDR2 SYGVQD come from the germline V gene (reference sequence). V gave up 4 bases and J gave up 7 bases; unmatched junction bases: 9. The CDR3 here is CASSVGMPGGTQYF. The DNA of the CDR3 is TGCGCCAGCAGTGTAGGGATGCCGGGAGGGACCCAGTACTTC.

The chain employs TRBV27 and TRBJ2-5, with 8 bases identical to TRBD1. CDR1 and CDR2 (germline): MNHEY, SMNVEV (reference sequence). The V gene end was trimmed by 5 bases and the J gene end by 4 bases; junction bases not matched to a gene: 6. The CDR3 extends over 14 amino acids. CDR3 coding DNA: TGTGCCAGCAGTGGACAGGGACCCCGAGAGACCCAGTACTTC. Amino acid sequence: CASSGQGPRETQYF.

The CDR3 nucleotides are TGTGCCAACCCCGCTAGCGGGCTCCTTAGCACAGATACGCAGTATTTT. Translated: CANPASGLLSTDTQYF. This rearrangement joins TRBV10-3 to TRBJ2-3, with 8 bases fitting TRBD2. V lost 10 bases, J lost 0 bases, and 12 bases stayed unmatched. Per the germline V gene, CDR1 is ENHRY and CDR2 is SYGVKD. CDR3 length equals 16 residues.

V gene TRBV10-3 combines with J gene TRBJ1-3; D remains unclear. Germline assignment: CDR1 ENHRY and CDR2 SYGVKD. The V end lost 0 bases, the J end lost 0 bases, and 6 bases lay between the germline ends. The CDR3 has 15 residues. CDR3 coding DNA: TGTGCCATCAGTGAGTCGGGCTCCTCTGGAAACACCATATATTTT. Protein sequence: CAISESGSSGNTIYF.

The chain couples TRBV3-1 (or the pseudogene TRBV3-2) to TRBJ1-1; D ambiguous. Germline lookup yields CDR1 LGHDT and CDR2 YNNKEL (reference sequence). V was shortened by 1 base and J by 1 base, with 10 bases between the two germline ends. The CDR3 loop spans 15 amino acids. CDR3 loop: CASSQVRISNTEAFF. The CDR3 bases are TGTGCCAGCAGCCAAGTCAGAATATCGAACACTGAAGCTTTCTTT.

The chain is built from TRBV10-2 and TRBJ2-7; TRBD1 matches at 10 bases. V was pared by 6 bases and J by 3 bases, with 5 bases of the junction left unmatched. Germline loops: CDR1 WSHSY, CDR2 SAAADI. The CDR3 runs 14 residues. CDR3 nucleotide sequence: TGCGCCAGCAGCCCGGGACAGGGGAGCTACGAGCAGTACTTC. Its protein product is CASSPGQGSYEQYF.

The chain combines TRBV29-1 with TRBJ2-1; a weak D match, TRBD2 (6 bases). Looked up from germline, CDR1 is SQVTM and CDR2 is ANQGSEA. Trimming shortened V by 0 bases and J by 1 base, and 10 bases separated the two germline ends. This CDR3 contains 15 residues. In DNA, the CDR3 is TGCAGCGTTGAAGATCTGGGGGGATCCTACAATGAGCAGTTCTTC. This translates into CSVEDLGGSYNEQFF.

This chain connects TRBV5-1 to TRBJ2-5; 8 nucleotides align to TRBD2. The CDR3 loop spans 18 amino acids. V was clipped by 2 bases and J by 0 bases; unmatched bases: 12. Per the germline V gene, CDR1 is SGHRS and CDR2 is YFSETQ. CDR3: CASSFNSNSGAYQETQYF. The DNA for the CDR3 is TGCGCCAGCAGCTTCAACAGTAATAGCGGGGCGTACCAAGAGACCCAGTACTTC.

The chain carries TRBV7-8 and TRBJ1-3; maybe TRBD1 (5 bases). Per germline, CDR1 SGHVS and CDR2 FQNEAQ. There are 17 residues in the CDR3. V was clipped by 5 bases and J by 1 base, with 18 bases between them. As DNA, the CDR3 is TGTGCCAGCAGCGAGGTCGGACAACAACTGTCTGGAAACACCATATATTTT. This translates into CASSEVGQQLSGNTIYF. The full variable domain, its missing parts supplied by reference TRBV7-8 and TRBJ1-3, is GAGVSQSPRYKVAKRGQDVALRCDPISGHVSLFWYQQALGQGPEFLTYFQNEAQLDKSGLPSDRFFAERPEGSVSTLKIQRTQQEDSAVYLCASSEVGQQLSGNTIYFGEGSWLTVV.

The rearrangement uses TRBV18 and TRBJ1-5; D remains unclear. CDR3 length: 15 amino acids. CDR1 KGHSH and CDR2 LQKENI come from the germline V gene. V was shortened by 3 bases and J by 0 bases, with 9 bases between the two germline ends. CDR3 nucleotide sequence: TGTGCCAGCTCACCGAGTCACGCTAGCAATCAGCCCCAGCATTTT. Its translation is CASSPSHASNQPQHF.

This clone was observed a handful of times. The rearrangement uses TRBV6-6 and TRBJ2-7; possibly TRBD2 for D (6 bases). The germline V gene has CDR1 MNHNY and CDR2 SVGAGI (reference sequence). This CDR3 has 15 residues. V was pared by 2 bases and J by 7 bases, with 18 bases between. CDR3 nucleotide sequence: TGTGCCAGCAGTTACGGAACTCCGAGTGGGGGGGAGCAGTACTTC. Translation: CASSYGTPSGGEQYF.

The rearrangement uses TRBV6-5 and TRBJ1-2; a weak D match, TRBD1 (5 bases). The V end was cut by 0 bases, the J end by 4 bases, with 12 bases between. This CDR3 has 15 residues. Germline V gene lookup returns CDR1 MNHEY and CDR2 SVGAGI. CDR3 protein: CASSYSGRVAYGYTF. The CDR3 DNA reads as TGTGCCAGCAGTTACTCGGGACGTGTAGCCTATGGCTACACCTTC.

In this sample, this clone turned up a few times. The chain recombines TRBV3-1 (or the pseudogene TRBV3-2) with TRBJ1-2; D ambiguous. There are 13 residues in the CDR3. Trimming pared 7 bases from V and 6 bases from J, leaving 15 bases between. Per the germline V gene, CDR1 is LGHDT and CDR2 is YNNKEL (reference sequence). The chain's CDR3 is CASIGGELDGYTF. For the CDR3, the DNA is TGTGCCAGCATCGGTGGGGAGTTAGATGGCTACACCTTC.

The V gene is TRBV19, the J gene TRBJ1-6; D is perhaps TRBD1 (5 bases). Deletions cut 6 bases from V and 9 bases from J, with 24 bases between. The CDR3 runs to 17 residues. Germline V lookup: CDR1 LNHDA, CDR2 SQIVND (reference sequence). DNA of the CDR3: TGTGCCAGTAGCGCCCAGGGAGCTGCCCTCGTCCCTTCACCCCTCCACTTT. Its protein is CASSAQGAALVPSPLHF.

This chain connects TRBV7-6 to TRBJ2-7; D ambiguous. CDR1 and CDR2 (germline): SGHVS, FNYEAQ. The CDR3 has 13 residues. Deletions cut 5 bases from V and 0 bases from J, with 8 bases between. The CDR3: CASSRGGSYEQYF. CDR3 DNA: TGTGCCAGCAGCCGAGGCGGCTCCTACGAGCAGTACTTC. The entire variable domain, with the rest obtained from reference TRBV7-6 and TRBJ2-7, is as follows: GAGVSQSPRYKVTKRGQDVALRCDPISGHVSLYWYRQALGQGPEFLTYFNYEAQQDKSGLPNDRFSAERPEGSISTLTIQRTEQRDSAMYRCASSRGGSYEQYFGPGTRLTVT.

The rearrangement joins TRBV20-1 to TRBJ2-7, with 7 bases that match TRBD1. Germline lookup yields CDR1 DFQATT and CDR2 SNEGSKA (reference sequence). Trimming cost V 3 bases and J 3 bases; bases outside gene matches: 8. The CDR3 loop spans 14 amino acids. CDR3 nucleotide sequence: TGCAGTGCTAGTGAGGGGGCCTTGGGCTACGAGCAGTACTTC. Translated, it gives CSASEGALGYEQYF.

The genes are TRBV10-1 and TRBJ2-3; D call uncertain. V was clipped by 4 bases and J by 0 bases, with 8 bases between them. The germline V gene has CDR1 WNHNN and CDR2 SYGVQD (reference sequence). This CDR3 has 14 amino acids. The CDR3 DNA reads TGCGCCAGCAGTGCGTTACTAAGCACAGATACGCAGTATTTT. Translating it yields CASSALLSTDTQYF.